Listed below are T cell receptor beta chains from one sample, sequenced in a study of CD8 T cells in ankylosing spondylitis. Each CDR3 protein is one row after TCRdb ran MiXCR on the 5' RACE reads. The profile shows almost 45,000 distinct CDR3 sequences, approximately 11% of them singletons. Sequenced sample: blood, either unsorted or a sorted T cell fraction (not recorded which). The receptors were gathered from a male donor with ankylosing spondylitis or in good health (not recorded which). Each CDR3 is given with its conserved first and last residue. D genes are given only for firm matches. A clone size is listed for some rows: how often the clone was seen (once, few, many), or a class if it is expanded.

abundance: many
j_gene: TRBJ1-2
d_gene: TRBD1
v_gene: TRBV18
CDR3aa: CASSPLGQGSNYGYTF
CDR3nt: TGTGCCAGCTCACCATTGGGACAGGGGTCCAACTATGGCTACACCTTC

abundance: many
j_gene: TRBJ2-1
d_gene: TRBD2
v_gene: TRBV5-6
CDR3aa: CASSLVRGLESYEQFF
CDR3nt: TGTGCCAGCAGCTTGGTTCGGGGACTAGAATCTTATGAGCAGTTCTTC

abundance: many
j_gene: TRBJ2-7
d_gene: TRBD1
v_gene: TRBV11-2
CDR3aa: CATSHGDDRVYEQYF
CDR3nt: TGTGCCACCTCCCATGGGGATGACAGGGTCTACGAGCAGTACTTC

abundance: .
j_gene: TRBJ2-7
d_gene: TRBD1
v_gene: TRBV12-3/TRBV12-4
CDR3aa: CASSLRLTGTGVGYEQYF
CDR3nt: TGTGCCAGCAGTTTACGGTTAACCGGGACAGGGGTAGGCTACGAGCAGTACTTC

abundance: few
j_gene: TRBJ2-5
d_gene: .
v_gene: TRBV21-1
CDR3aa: CASSKGGGQEHQETQYF
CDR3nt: TGTGCCAGCAGCAAAGGGGGGGGACAGGAACACCAAGAGACCCAGTACTTC

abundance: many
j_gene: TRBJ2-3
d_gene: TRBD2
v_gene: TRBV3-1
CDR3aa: CASSRGLAGITDTQYF
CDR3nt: TGTGCCAGCAGCCGGGGACTAGCGGGGATCACAGATACGCAGTATTTT

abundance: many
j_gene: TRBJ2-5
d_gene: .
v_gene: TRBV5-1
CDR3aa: CASSSGTNQETQYF
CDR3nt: TGCGCCAGCAGCTCCGGGACAAACCAAGAGACCCAGTACTTC

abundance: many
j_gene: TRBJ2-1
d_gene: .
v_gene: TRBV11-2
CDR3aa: CASSSGTSSIYEQFF
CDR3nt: TGTGCCAGCAGCTCCGGGACTTCCTCCATTTATGAGCAGTTCTTC

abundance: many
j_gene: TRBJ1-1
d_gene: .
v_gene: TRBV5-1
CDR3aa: CASSLDARSWDTEAFF
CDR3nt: TGCGCCAGCAGCTTGGACGCGAGGAGTTGGGACACTGAAGCTTTCTTT

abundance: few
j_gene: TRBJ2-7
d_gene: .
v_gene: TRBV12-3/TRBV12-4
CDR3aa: CASSPQGSFSYEQYF
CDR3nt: TGTGCCAGCAGTCCCCAGGGTTCGTTCTCCTACGAGCAGTACTTC

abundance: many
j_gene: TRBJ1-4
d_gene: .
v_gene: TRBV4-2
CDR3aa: CASSRGAGRATNEKLFF
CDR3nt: TGTGCCAGCAGCCGAGGGGCAGGGCGAGCAACTAATGAAAAACTGTTTTTT

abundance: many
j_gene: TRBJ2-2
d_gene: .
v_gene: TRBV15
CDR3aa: CATSRDLAGTTGELFF
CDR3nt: TGTGCCACCAGCAGAGATTTGGCAGGGACGACCGGGGAGCTGTTTTTT

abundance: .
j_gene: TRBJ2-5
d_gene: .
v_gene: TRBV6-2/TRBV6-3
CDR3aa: CASSLQFAGVETQYF
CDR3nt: TGTGCCAGCAGCCTTCAATTCGCGGGTGTGGAGACCCAGTACTTC

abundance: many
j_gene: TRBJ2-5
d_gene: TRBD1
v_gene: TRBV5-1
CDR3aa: CASSLEGTGQETQYF
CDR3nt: TGCGCCAGCAGCTTGGAGGGGACAGGGCAAGAGACCCAGTACTTC

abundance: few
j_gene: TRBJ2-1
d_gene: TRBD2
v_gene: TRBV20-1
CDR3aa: CSARDAGGLLYNEQFF
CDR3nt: TGCAGTGCTAGAGACGCGGGGGGGCTGTTATACAATGAGCAGTTCTTC

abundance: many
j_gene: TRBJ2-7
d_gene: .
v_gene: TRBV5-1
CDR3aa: CASSLEGAPTYEQYF
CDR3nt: TGCGCCAGCAGCTTGGAGGGTGCCCCTACCTACGAGCAGTACTTC

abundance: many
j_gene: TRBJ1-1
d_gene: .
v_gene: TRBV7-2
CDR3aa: CASSLEGQMNTEAFF
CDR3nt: TGTGCCAGCAGCTTAGAAGGGCAGATGAACACTGAAGCTTTCTTT

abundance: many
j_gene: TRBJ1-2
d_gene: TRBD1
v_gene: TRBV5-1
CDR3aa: CASSLRQGLYGYTF
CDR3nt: TGCGCCAGCAGCCTACGACAGGGCCTCTATGGCTACACCTTC

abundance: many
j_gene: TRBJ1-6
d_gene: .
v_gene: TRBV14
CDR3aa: CASSQGAGSPLHF
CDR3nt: TGTGCCAGCAGCCAGGGGGCCGGGTCACCCCTCCACTTT

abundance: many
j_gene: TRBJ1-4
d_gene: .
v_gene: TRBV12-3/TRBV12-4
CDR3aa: CASSPSRGINEKLFF
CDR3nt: TGTGCCAGCAGCCCTTCGAGGGGGATTAATGAAAAACTGTTTTTT

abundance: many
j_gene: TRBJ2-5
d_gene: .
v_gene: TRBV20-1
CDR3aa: CSAPTPGTSQETQYF
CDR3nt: TGCAGTGCTCCCACCCCCGGGACATCCCAAGAGACCCAGTACTTC

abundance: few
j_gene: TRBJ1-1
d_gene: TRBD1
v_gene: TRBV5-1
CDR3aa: CASSLGTGTGFSLNTEAFF
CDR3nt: TGCGCCAGCAGCTTGGGTACCGGGACAGGGTTTTCGTTGAACACTGAAGCTTTCTTT

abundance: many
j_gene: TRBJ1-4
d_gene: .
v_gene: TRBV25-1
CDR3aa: CAKHGDRNEKLFF
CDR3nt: TGTGCCAAGCATGGGGACCGGAATGAAAAACTGTTTTTT

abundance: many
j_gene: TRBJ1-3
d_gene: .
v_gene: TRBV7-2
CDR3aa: CASSFPGNTIYF
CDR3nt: TGTGCCAGCAGCTTCCCCGGAAACACCATATATTTT

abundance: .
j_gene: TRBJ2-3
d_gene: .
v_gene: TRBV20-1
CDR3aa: CSARITGEADTQYF
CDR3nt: TGCAGTGCTAGAATCACTGGGGAGGCGGATACGCAGTATTTT

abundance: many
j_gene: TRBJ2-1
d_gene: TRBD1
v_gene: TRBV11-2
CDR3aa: CASSLEPGQGARNEQFF
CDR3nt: TGTGCCAGCAGCTTGGAGCCGGGACAGGGGGCACGGAATGAGCAGTTCTTC

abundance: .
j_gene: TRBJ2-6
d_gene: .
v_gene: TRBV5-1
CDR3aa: CASSENQGPGANVLTF
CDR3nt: TGCGCCAGCAGCGAAAACCAGGGGCCTGGGGCCAACGTCCTGACTTTC

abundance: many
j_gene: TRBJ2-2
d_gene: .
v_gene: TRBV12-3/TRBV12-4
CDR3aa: CASTLAGGELFF
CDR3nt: TGTGCCAGCACCCTGGCCGGCGGGGAGCTGTTTTTT

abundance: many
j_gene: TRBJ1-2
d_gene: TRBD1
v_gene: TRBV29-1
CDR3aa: CSVGLTGTNYGYTF
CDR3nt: TGCAGCGTTGGATTGACAGGGACTAACTATGGCTACACCTTC

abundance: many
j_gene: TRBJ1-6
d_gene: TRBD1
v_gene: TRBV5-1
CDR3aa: CASSPWTGGNSPLHF
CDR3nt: TGCGCCAGCAGCCCGTGGACAGGGGGAAATTCACCCCTCCACTTT

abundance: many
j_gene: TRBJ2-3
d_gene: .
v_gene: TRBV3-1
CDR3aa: CASSQLPWGVDTQYF
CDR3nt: TGTGCCAGCAGCCAGCTTCCCTGGGGGGTTGATACGCAGTATTTT

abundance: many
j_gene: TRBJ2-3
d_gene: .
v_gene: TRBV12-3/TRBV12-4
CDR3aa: CASSFDRDTQYF
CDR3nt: TGTGCCAGCAGTTTCGACAGAGATACGCAGTATTTT

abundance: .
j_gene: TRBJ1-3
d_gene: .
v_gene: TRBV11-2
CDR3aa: CASAQWGNTIYF
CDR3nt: TGTGCCAGTGCCCAGTGGGGAAACACCATATATTTT

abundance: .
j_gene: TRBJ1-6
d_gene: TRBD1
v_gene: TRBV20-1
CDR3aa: CSARKGQGFGNSPLHF
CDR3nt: TGCAGTGCTAGAAAGGGACAGGGGTTCGGGAATTCACCCCTCCACTTT

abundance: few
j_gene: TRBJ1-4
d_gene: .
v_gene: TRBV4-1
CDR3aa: CASSQDLLSSRFNEKLFF
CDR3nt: TGCGCCAGCAGCCAAGATCTCCTGTCGTCCAGGTTTAATGAAAAACTGTTTTTT

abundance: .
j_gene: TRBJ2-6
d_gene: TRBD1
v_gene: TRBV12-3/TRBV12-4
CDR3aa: CASFWTGGANSGANVLTF
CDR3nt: TGTGCCAGCTTCTGGACAGGGGGCGCGAACTCTGGGGCCAACGTCCTGACTTTC

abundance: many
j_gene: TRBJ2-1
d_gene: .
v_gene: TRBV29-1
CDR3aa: CSVCTGEAKQFF
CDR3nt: TGCAGCGTTTGCACAGGGGAGGCAAAGCAGTTCTTC

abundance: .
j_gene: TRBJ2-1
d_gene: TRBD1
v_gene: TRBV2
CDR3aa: CASSAGTGHNEQFF
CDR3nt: TGTGCCAGCAGCGCCGGGACAGGGCACAATGAGCAGTTCTTC